Included here is one T cell receptor (beta chain) sequence, with context. Its antigen is not identified. The sample originates from a study of cytomegalovirus exposure and HLA in healthy donors. CDR3 length equals 15 residues. Trimming removed 6 bases from V and 1 base from J; junction bases left unmatched: 7. Looked up from germline, CDR1 is MDHEN and CDR2 is SYDVKM. Vbeta (60) and Jbeta (13) primers were used in the PCR. The protocol was immunoSEQ multiplex PCR, while the TCRdb copy is restricted to in-frame clones and leaves out a portion. Among tens of thousands of clones listed, roughly 80% were seen once. Study findings and constraints: Specificity of a few CMV-associated chains for CMV antigens was verified in vitro. According to a later analysis, most TCR beta chains associated with CMV appeared HLA-restricted. Data from an earlier analysis indicated that most TCR beta V segments were productive either about 87% or about 30% of the time. The sole available immune exposure information was CMV serostatus.

The receptor comes from a man under 40 in good health and CMV-seronegative. The chain links TRBV28 to TRBJ1-1, with 8 bases matching TRBD1. Sequenced sample: PBMCs. CDR3 sequence (DNA): TGTGCCAGCAGCACCGGACAGGGTGGGAACACTGAAGCTTTCTTT. This encodes CASSTGQGGNTEAFF. Together with reference TRBV28 and TRBJ1-1, the CDR3 gives the full variable domain: DVKVTQSSRYLVKRTGEKVFLECVQDMDHENMFWYRQDPGLGLRLIYFSYDVKMKEKGDIPEGYSVSREKKERFSLILESASTNQTSMYLCASSTGQGGNTEAFFGQGTRLTVV.